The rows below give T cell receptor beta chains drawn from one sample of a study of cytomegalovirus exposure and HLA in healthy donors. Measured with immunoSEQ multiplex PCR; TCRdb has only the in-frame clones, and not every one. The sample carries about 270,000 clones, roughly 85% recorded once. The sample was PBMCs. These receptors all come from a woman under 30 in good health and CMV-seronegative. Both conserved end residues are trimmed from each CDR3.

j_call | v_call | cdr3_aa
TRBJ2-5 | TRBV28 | ASSLWGGQETQY
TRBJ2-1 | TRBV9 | ASSRTSGRGEQF
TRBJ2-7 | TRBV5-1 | ASSSRLAGYYEQY
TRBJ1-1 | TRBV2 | ASSEDTLGRGGTEAF
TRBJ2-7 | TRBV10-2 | ASSPGGSPYEQY
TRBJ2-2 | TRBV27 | ASTRRGRGQGVGELF
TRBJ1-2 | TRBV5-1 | ASSEANYGYT
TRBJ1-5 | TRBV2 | ASLEQGNQPQH
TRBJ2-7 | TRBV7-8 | ASSWTSGRIYEQY
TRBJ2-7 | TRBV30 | AWSPLPRYEQY
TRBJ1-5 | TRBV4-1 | ASSQLGQPQH
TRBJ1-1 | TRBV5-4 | ASSGQGSDTEAF
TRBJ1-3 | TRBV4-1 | ASSGDRRNTIY
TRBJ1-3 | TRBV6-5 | ASCPTGTGNTIY
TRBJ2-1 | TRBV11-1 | ASSSRIAGNEQF
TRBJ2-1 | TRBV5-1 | ASSPNPTKSPRNEQF
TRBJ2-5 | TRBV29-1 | SVDIQGGEETQY
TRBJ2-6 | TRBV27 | ASSRTGIKTGSSGANVLT
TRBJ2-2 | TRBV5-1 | ASSLGQGAVTGELF
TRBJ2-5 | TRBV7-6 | ASRLRIRGRGETQY
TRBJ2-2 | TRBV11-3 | ASSLDTGNGWELF
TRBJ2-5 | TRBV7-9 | ASSKGTVGLETQY
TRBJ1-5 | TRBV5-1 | ASSLGDRNQPQH
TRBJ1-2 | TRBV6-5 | ASSYRQGYGYT
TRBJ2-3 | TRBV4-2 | ASSQDPGRGGTDTQY
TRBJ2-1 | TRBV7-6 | ASSETSGGGISYNEQF
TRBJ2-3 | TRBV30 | AWDTSGGVNTQY
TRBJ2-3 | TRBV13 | ASAIIRDSRDTQY
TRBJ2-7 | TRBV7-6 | ASSLAWQGTYEQY
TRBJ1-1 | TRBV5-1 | ASRGTPGVVNTEAF
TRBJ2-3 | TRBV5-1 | ASSLKGLGTDTQY
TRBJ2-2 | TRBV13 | ASSHRTGGRTGELF
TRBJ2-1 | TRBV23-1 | ASSRQGVGNEQF
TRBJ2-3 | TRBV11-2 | ASSLGEGGGTTQY
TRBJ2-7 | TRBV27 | ASSSPGEGRDEQY
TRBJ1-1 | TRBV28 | ASSLTRWRLEAF
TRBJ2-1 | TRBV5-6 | ASSLDSGVYNEQF
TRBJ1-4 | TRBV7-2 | ASSPGATNEKLF
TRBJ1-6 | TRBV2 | ASTPGQSNSPLH
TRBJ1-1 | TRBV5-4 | ASTRDAGGATEAF
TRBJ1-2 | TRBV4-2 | ASSQAAGTGGYT
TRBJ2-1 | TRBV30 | AWSPGTGARNEQF
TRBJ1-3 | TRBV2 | ASSGILRGGRGNTIY
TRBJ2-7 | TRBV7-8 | ASSLPDGNYEQY
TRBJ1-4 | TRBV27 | ASSLIPGTRKLF
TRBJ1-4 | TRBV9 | ASSADRGSEKLF
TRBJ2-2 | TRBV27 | ASLFLNTGELF
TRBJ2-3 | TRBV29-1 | SVDLVYSDTQY
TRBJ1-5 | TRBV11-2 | ASSSPNQPQH
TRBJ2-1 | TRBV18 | ASSLDRINEQF
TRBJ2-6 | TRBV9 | ASSVVGLSGGANVLT
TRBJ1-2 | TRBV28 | ASSPGSYGYT
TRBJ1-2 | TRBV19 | ASRRGGTEARGYT
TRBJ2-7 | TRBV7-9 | ASRLPGQSSYEQY
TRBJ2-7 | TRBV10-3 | AISVAQGSEQY